This T cell receptor (beta chain) is drawn from a study of blood T cell repertoires in COVID-19 (dated by TCRdb to about 2020). As for the study more broadly: Samples covering the acute and convalescent phases of COVID-19 were provided by collaborators in the United States, Italy and Spain. The samples were drawn from two sources: the first 160 participants of the ongoing ImmuneRACE study, and 1,254 subjects contributed by 6 global collaborators. The sample metadata nearly always contained a de-identified subject ID, COVID-19 status, age in years and sex. The prospective study material was composed of cDNA or gDNA derived from T cells, B-cell-depleted T cells, or PBMCs. A freely available public database, intended as a resource for researchers studying the immune response to SARS-CoV-2, is where the repertoires were released. Where HLA class I and class II types were available, the types were taken from metadata supplied by the sample provider, not from assay-based typing. Subjects who had been exposed to COVID-19, were actively infected with it, or had recovered from it provided the deeply sampled blood TCRbeta repertoires that made up the dataset. General conclusions and limits of the study: The quantity of clinical and demographic metadata differed by source and by participant and was supplied without curation.

As to this clone: Its cognate antigen has yet to be identified. Base qualities were left out, and no much larger clone turns up one base away.

From the germline V gene (reference sequence), CDR1 is SGHNT and CDR2 is YYREEE. V loses 4 bases of germline sequence and J loses 2 bases, and the interval between the two ends is 14 bases. Its CDR3 holds 15 amino acids, cysteine through phenylalanine. Of the read, only the CDR3 DNA is kept; its 45 bases are in frame from base 1. The immunoSEQ Assay, a bias-controlled multiplex PCR, was used to amplify TCRbeta CDR3 regions from genomic DNA. The source study handled its data this way. Within the assay, amplification of reference gene primers was used to estimate how many nucleated cells each sample contained. To quantify the absolute abundance of each unique TCRbeta CDR3 rearrangement, sequence reads were collapsed and filtered. Productive Simpson clonality was computed per sample as the square root of Simpson's diversity index over productive rearrangements. TCRdb holds this immuneACCESS table with in-frame rearrangements only. Some clones are missing; in checked studies, unresolved V genes explain under half, and the rest has no known cause. V, J and clone size reflect that table, while D and trimming were determined from the DNA. The sample profile shows over 20,000 clones; 86% of them were found once. The ten largest account for approximately 30% of the sample.

The collaborating institutions used their own protocols to collect whole blood in K2EDTA tubes. For TCRbeta analysis, collaborators shipped samples in one of three forms: frozen whole blood, isolated PBMCs, or DNA extracted from either of those sample types. Rearrangement joined TRBV5-4 to TRBJ2-3; tentative D gene TRBD1, with 6 bases matching. The sequenced sample consisted of peripheral blood. The clonotype was recovered from a human donor with active COVID-19. The donor label of this sample is uncertain. The DNA reads TGTGCCAGCAGCCCCAGTCAGGGGACCACAGATACGCAGTATTTT. Its translation reads: CASSPSQGTTDTQYF.